The 31 T cell receptor beta chains reported below all come from one sample, sequenced in a study of response to subunit inactivated influenza vaccine. MiXCR, run by TCRdb on the RT-PCR reads, gives a single entry per CDR3 protein. The sample lists almost 600,000 distinct CDR3 sequences, 11% to 15% occurring once. The sequencing here drew on PBMCs from blood, taken about 13 days after vaccination. These receptors all come from a man aged 45-65 years who received an inactivated influenza vaccine.

This chain links TRBV11-2 with TRBJ2-5; D gene ambiguous. Trimming took 2 bases from V and 2 from J, leaving 15 bases between them. The germline V gene encodes CDR1 SGHAT and CDR2 FQNNGV. The CDR3 is 16 residues long. The CDR3 protein is CASSLFARRLQETQYF. DNA of the CDR3: TGTGCCAGCAGCTTATTTGCCCGACGTCTACAAGAGACCCAGTACTTC. The variable domain in full, completed from reference TRBV11-2 and TRBJ2-5, reads EAGVAQSPRYKIIEKRQSVAFWCNPISGHATLYWYQQILGQGPKLLIQFQNNGVVDDSQLPKDRFSAERLKGVDSTLKIQPAKLEDSAVYLCASSLFARRLQETQYFGPGTRLLVL.

There are a few counts of this clonotype. The V and J genes are TRBV10-3 and TRBJ2-1; D might be TRBD2 (6 bases). CDR1 is ENHRY and CDR2 is SYGVKD in the germline V gene. The CDR3 has 15 residues. Trimming removed 5 bases at V and 1 base at J, with 12 bases between. CDR3 sequence reads: CAISPGTSSYNEQFF. The CDR3 nucleotides read TGTGCCATCAGTCCCGGGACTTCTTCCTACAATGAGCAGTTCTTC.

V usage is TRBV5-1 and J usage is TRBJ1-1; possibly TRBD1 for D (6 bases). V was clipped by 5 bases and J by 3 bases, with 11 bases between them. The CDR3 loop spans 13 amino acids. Germline V gene lookup returns CDR1 SGHRS and CDR2 YFSETQ. The CDR3 DNA reads TGCGCCAGCAGGGAACAGGGTTACACTGAAGCTTTCTTT. Its protein product is CASREQGYTEAFF.

V is TRBV5-1 and J is TRBJ2-7; D may be TRBD1 (5 bases). V was clipped by 2 bases and J by 0 bases, with 15 bases between them. This CDR3 has 16 amino acids. Germline assignment: CDR1 SGHRS and CDR2 YFSETQ. CDR3 region: CASSLGVQSGSYEQYF. The CDR3 DNA sequence: TGCGCCAGCAGCTTAGGGGTGCAGTCAGGCTCCTACGAGCAGTACTTC.

Ten or more counts support this clonotype. The chain couples TRBV7-6 to TRBJ2-5; D possibly corresponds to TRBD1 (5 bases). The V end lost 5 bases, the J end lost 0 bases, and 10 bases lay between the germline ends. The germline V gene has CDR1 SGHVS and CDR2 FNYEAQ. The CDR3 sequence is 14 residues long. DNA of the CDR3: TGTGCCAGCAGCCACAGGTTATACCAAGAGACCCAGTACTTC. Translating gives CASSHRLYQETQYF.

This clonotype was detected only a few times. The V gene is TRBV5-1, the J gene TRBJ2-7, with D perhaps given as TRBD1 or TRBD2 (5 bases each). The germline V gene encodes CDR1 SGHRS and CDR2 YFSETQ. The CDR3 is made up of 15 amino acids. The V gene lost 0 bases and the J gene lost 5 bases, with 15 bases spanning the gap. In nucleotides, the CDR3 is TGCGCCAGCAGCTTGGGAGGGGTGGCGGGCCACGAGCAGTACTTC. As protein: CASSLGGVAGHEQYF.

The chain combines TRBV29-1 with TRBJ2-7, with D maybe TRBD2 (6 bases). This CDR3 contains 13 residues. V shed 3 bases and J shed 4 bases, with 13 bases lying between them. Germline V CDR1 and CDR2: SQVTM, ANQGSEA. The CDR3 here is CSVDLGGGYEQYF. For the CDR3, the DNA is TGCAGCGTTGATTTGGGGGGTGGATACGAGCAGTACTTC.

The chain recombines TRBV7-8 with TRBJ2-1; 8 bases agree with TRBD1. The J segment lost 8 bases and the V segment lost 6 bases, leaving 9 bases of the junction unmatched. The CDR3 runs 14 residues. The V gene's germline CDR1 is SGHVS and CDR2 FQNEAQ. The CDR3 region is CASSFGQGRDEQFF. The CDR3 DNA is TGTGCCAGCAGTTTTGGACAGGGTCGGGATGAGCAGTTCTTC.

The CDR3 DNA follows: TGTGCCAACGCGGACAGACTAAGGGACACCGGGGAGCTGTTTTTT. Protein sequence: CANADRLRDTGELFF. This chain links TRBV2 with TRBJ2-2; maybe TRBD1 (6 bases). Between the trimmed V and J ends, which lost 10 bases and 3 bases, there was a span of 18 bases. Germline V gene sequence: CDR1 SNHLY, CDR2 FYNNEI. The CDR3 totals 15 residues.

As concerns this clonotype: Germline and junction disagree at one end, which may indicate a read error. The gene calls are TRBV9 and TRBJ2-7; D possibly corresponds to TRBD2 (6 bases). The CDR3 consists of 14 residues. The V gene's germline CDR1 is SGDLS and CDR2 YYNGEE. CDR3 amino acids: CASSVGGDSSEQYF. CDR3 bases: TGTGCCAGCAGCGTCGGGGGAGATTCCTCCGAGCAGTACTTC.

This clonotype has only one observation. The rearrangement links TRBV2 to TRBJ2-1; TRBD2 matches 14 bases. This CDR3 is 15 amino acids long. Looked up from germline, CDR1 is SNHLY and CDR2 is FYNNEI. Trimming at V came to 5 bases and at J to 9 bases, leaving 6 bases not matched to a gene. The CDR3 DNA reads TGTGCCAGCAGTCGACTAGCGGGAGGGCTGGGTGAGCAGTTCTTC. Residues: CASSRLAGGLGEQFF.

Note on this clonotype: One end of the junction varies from germline; a read error may be responsible. The chain recombines TRBV11-2 with TRBJ2-1; D gene ambiguous. The CDR3 is 14 residues long. Germline lookup yields CDR1 SGHAT and CDR2 FQNNGV. The CDR3: CATSFLQFYNEQFF. The CDR3 DNA reads as TGTGCCACCAGCTTTTTACAGTTTTACAATGAGCAGTTCTTC.

The chain joins TRBV7-9 to TRBJ2-1; tentatively, D is TRBD2 (7 bases). Trimming stripped 2 bases from V and 8 bases from J, with 22 bases between. From germline, CDR1 is SEHNR and CDR2 FQNEAQ (reference sequence). CDR3 length equals 17 residues. The CDR3 region is CASSLFGPMRGQYEQFF. DNA for the CDR3: TGTGCCAGCAGCTTATTTGGCCCCATGCGGGGGCAGTATGAGCAGTTCTTC.

This clonotype was seen more than once but under ten times. The rearrangement joins TRBV9 to TRBJ2-1, with 8 positions matching TRBD1. The CDR3 loop spans 14 amino acids. Germline loops: CDR1 SGDLS, CDR2 YYNGEE. V gave up 4 bases and J gave up 5 bases; unmatched junction bases: 5. The chain's CDR3 is CASSFRGRDNEQFF. The CDR3 bases are TGTGCCAGCAGCTTCAGGGGGCGGGACAATGAGCAGTTCTTC. The full variable domain, in which reference TRBV9 and TRBJ2-1 provide the parts outside the CDR3, is DSGVTQTPKHLITATGQRVTLRCSPRSGDLSVYWYQQSLDQGLQFLIQYYNGEERAKGNILERFSAQQFPDLHSELNLSSLELGDSALYFCASSFRGRDNEQFFGPGTRLTVL.

The table lists this clonotype with a few counts. The chain is built from TRBV28 and TRBJ2-3; 10 bases agree with TRBD2. J lost 15 bases, V lost 6 bases, and 9 bases had no gene match. The CDR3 is 12 amino acids. From germline, CDR1 is MDHEN and CDR2 SYDVKM. CDR3 sequence: CASRSSGGLSYF. The CDR3 nucleotides are TGTGCCAGCAGATCTAGCGGGGGCCTATCCTATTTT. Variable domain in full (rest from reference TRBV28 and TRBJ2-3): DVKVTQSSRYLVKRTGEKVFLECVQDMDHENMFWYRQDPGLGLRLIYFSYDVKMKEKGDIPEGYSVSREKKERFSLILESASTNQTSMYLCASRSSGGLSYFGPGTRLTVL.

The chain couples TRBV24-1 to TRBJ2-1, with TRBD2 matching over 7 bases. Trimming cost V 0 bases and J 6 bases; bases outside gene matches: 10. The CDR3 sequence is 17 residues long. Germline CDR1 is KGHDR and CDR2 is SFDVKD. The CDR3 DNA is TGTGCCACCAGTGATTTGGGTACTGGACTAGGGACCAATGAGCAGTTCTTC. Translated, it gives CATSDLGTGLGTNEQFF.

J is TRBJ2-1 and V is TRBV5-5, with 9 bases lining up with TRBD2. Germline values: CDR1 SGHKS, CDR2 YYEKEE (reference sequence). Trimming at V came to 0 bases and at J to 2 bases, leaving 6 bases not matched to a gene. This CDR3 has 17 residues. The CDR3: CASSLAWLAGTYNEQFF. CDR3 nucleotides: TGTGCCAGCAGCTTGGCTTGGCTAGCGGGGACCTACAATGAGCAGTTCTTC.

The table lists this clonotype with a few counts. The V gene is TRBV11-2, the J gene TRBJ2-1; 16 bases map to TRBD2. The CDR3 consists of 18 residues. Germline V gives CDR1 SGHAT, CDR2 FQNNGV. The V and J ends lost 5 bases and 6 bases, in that order; junction bases with no gene match: 10. The CDR3 region is CASSTNAGTSGRANEQFF. CDR3 coding DNA: TGTGCCAGCAGCACAAATGCCGGGACTAGCGGGAGGGCCAATGAGCAGTTCTTC.

This clonotype was observed a handful of times. V is TRBV20-1 and J is TRBJ2-5; 9 bases line up with TRBD2. This CDR3 is 16 amino acids long. The V and J ends lost 3 bases and 4 bases, in that order; junction bases with no gene match: 12. Germline-derived CDR1 and CDR2 are DFQATT and SNEGSKA (reference sequence). CDR3 nucleotides: TGCAGTGCTAGTGGTTCTAGCGGGGTATCATCAGAGACCCAGTACTTC. It specifies CSASGSSGVSSETQYF.

The rearrangement uses TRBV9 and TRBJ2-6; no firm D call. CDR3 length: 16 residues. Trimming took 4 bases from V and 2 from J, leaving 13 bases between them. Looked up from germline, CDR1 is SGDLS and CDR2 is YYNGEE. DNA of the CDR3: TGTGCCAGCAGCCCCGGCATGGCAGCTGGGGCCAACGTCCTGACTTTC. It specifies CASSPGMAAGANVLTF.

The chain has TRBV27 and TRBJ2-7; 11 bases are shared with TRBD1. Per germline, CDR1 MNHEY and CDR2 SMNVEV (reference sequence). The V and J ends lost 6 bases and 6 bases, in that order; junction bases with no gene match: 4. The length of the CDR3 is 13 residues. DNA of the CDR3: TGTGCCAGCAGACGGACAGGGGGCGGCGAGCAGTACTTC. This sequence encodes CASRRTGGGEQYF.

This chain uses TRBV29-1 with TRBJ2-5; 7 nucleotides align to TRBD2. The CDR3 contains 13 residues. Germline loops: CDR1 SQVTM, CDR2 ANQGSEA. V was clipped by 4 bases and J by 5 bases; unmatched bases: 7. In DNA form, the CDR3 reads TGCAGCGTTGCCCTGGGGGGGATCGAGACCCAGTACTTC. The encoded protein is CSVALGGIETQYF.

This clonotype was counted between two and nine times. This chain joins TRBV5-6 and TRBJ1-2; the D is unclear. The germline gives CDR1 SGHDT, CDR2 YYEEEE. Between the trimmed V and J ends, which lost 1 base and 0 bases, there was a span of 16 bases. There are 17 residues in the CDR3. CDR3 loop: CASSLTLEPEPNYGYTF. CDR3 nucleotide sequence: TGTGCCAGCAGCTTGACCCTAGAGCCGGAGCCTAACTATGGCTACACCTTC.

The chain couples TRBV20-1 to TRBJ2-7, with D maybe TRBD1 (7 bases). Germline V gene data show CDR1 as DFQATT and CDR2 as SNEGSKA (reference sequence). The CDR3 has 16 amino acids. The V end lost 0 bases, the J end lost 1 base, and 16 bases lay between the germline ends. The CDR3 loop reads CSARDRWRGRSYEQYF. The CDR3 DNA reads TGCAGTGCTAGAGATAGGTGGAGGGGGCGATCCTACGAGCAGTACTTC.

This clonotype was counted ten times or more. V usage is TRBV12-3 or TRBV12-4 and J usage is TRBJ2-3; D might be TRBD2 (5 bases). This CDR3 has 14 residues. With 5 bases removed from V and 6 bases from J, the gap between germline ends came to 15 bases. In DNA form, the CDR3 reads TGTGCCAGCAGTCCGGGTCGGAAGCGGGATACGCAGTATTTT. Translated, it gives CASSPGRKRDTQYF.

This clonotype was seen ten or more times. The chain combines TRBV29-1 with TRBJ1-1; 8 nucleotides agree with TRBD1. J was trimmed by 4 bases and V by 6 bases; bases with no gene match: 7. The CDR3 is made up of 13 amino acids. CDR1 is SQVTM, CDR2 ANQGSEA, per germline. The CDR3 loop reads CSVDRGGGTEAFF. The CDR3 DNA follows: TGCAGCGTCGACAGGGGTGGAGGCACTGAAGCTTTCTTT.

This clonotype came up many times. The chain recombines TRBV20-1 with TRBJ2-2; D is perhaps TRBD1 (6 bases). Trimming cost V 6 bases and J 0 bases, with 11 bases left between them. CDR1 and CDR2 from the germline V gene are DFQATT and SNEGSKA (reference sequence). The CDR3 totals 14 residues. In nucleotides, the CDR3 is TGCAGTGCAAGGGGGATTACGAACACCGGGGAGCTGTTTTTT. It encodes CSARGITNTGELFF.

In this sample, this clonotype turned up a few times. The chain is built from TRBV25-1 and TRBJ1-2; D unresolved. The CDR3 covers 12 residues. V lost 3 bases and J lost 6, with 8 bases in between. Germline CDR1 and CDR2: MGHDK and SYGVNS. The CDR3 loop reads CASSDFDDGYTF. CDR3 DNA: TGTGCCAGCAGTGATTTCGATGATGGCTACACCTTC.

The rearrangement uses TRBV18 and TRBJ2-7; the match to TRBD1 covers 9 bases. The CDR3 totals 15 residues. Trimming cost V 0 bases and J 5 bases; bases outside gene matches: 5. CDR1 and CDR2 (germline): KGHSH, LQKENI. The CDR3 region has the DNA TGTGCCAGCTCACCACCGAGTGGACAGGGGCACGAGCAGTACTTC. Translated, it gives CASSPPSGQGHEQYF.

This clonotype was recorded a few times. V gene TRBV7-2 combines with J gene TRBJ2-5, with 10 bases identical to TRBD2. The length of the CDR3 is 19 residues. Germline assignment: CDR1 SGHTA and CDR2 FQGNSA. V lost 0 bases and J lost 2; bases outside the gene matches: 12. The CDR3 region has the DNA TGTGCCAGCAGCTTAGCCCCTAGCGGGGGAAGGGGAGAACAAGAGACCCAGTACTTC. Its protein product is CASSLAPSGGRGEQETQYF.

Worth noting for this clonotype: The junction and the germline gene differ at one end; a read error may be behind it. This chain joins TRBV7-8 and TRBJ2-1, with 8 bases identical to TRBD2. Germline CDR1 and CDR2: SGHVS and FQNEAQ. The CDR3 runs 18 residues. The DNA of the CDR3 is TGTACCAGCAGCCCCACGGGGTCGTCCGGGAGGGCCCTCAATGAGCAGTTCTTC. Translated, it gives CTSSPTGSSGRALNEQFF.